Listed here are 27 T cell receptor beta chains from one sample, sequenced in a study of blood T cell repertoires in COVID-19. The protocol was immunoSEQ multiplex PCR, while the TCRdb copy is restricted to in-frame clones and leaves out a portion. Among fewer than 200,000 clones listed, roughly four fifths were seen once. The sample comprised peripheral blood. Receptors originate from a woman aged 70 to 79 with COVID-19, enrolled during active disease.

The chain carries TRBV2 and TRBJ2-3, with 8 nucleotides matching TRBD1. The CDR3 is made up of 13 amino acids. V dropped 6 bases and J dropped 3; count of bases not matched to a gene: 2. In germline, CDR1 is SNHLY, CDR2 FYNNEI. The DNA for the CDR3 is TGTGCCAGCAGCCGACAGGGGACAGATACGCAGTATTTT. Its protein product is CASSRQGTDTQYF.

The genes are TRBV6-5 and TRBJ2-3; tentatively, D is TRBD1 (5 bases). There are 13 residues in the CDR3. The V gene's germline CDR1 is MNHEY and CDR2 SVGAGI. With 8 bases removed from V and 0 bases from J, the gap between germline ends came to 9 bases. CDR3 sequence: CASLGRSTDTQYF. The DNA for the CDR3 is TGTGCCAGCTTGGGGCGAAGCACAGATACGCAGTATTTT.

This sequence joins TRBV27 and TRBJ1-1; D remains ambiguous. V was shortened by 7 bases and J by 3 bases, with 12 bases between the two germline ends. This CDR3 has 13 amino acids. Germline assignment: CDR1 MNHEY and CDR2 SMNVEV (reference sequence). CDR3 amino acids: CASIKAGYTEAFF. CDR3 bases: TGTGCCAGCATCAAAGCGGGGTACACTGAAGCTTTCTTT.

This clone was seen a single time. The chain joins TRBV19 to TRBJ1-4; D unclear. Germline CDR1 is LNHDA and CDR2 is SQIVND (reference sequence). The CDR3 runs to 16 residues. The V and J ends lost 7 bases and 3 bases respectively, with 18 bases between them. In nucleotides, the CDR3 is TGTGCCAGTACTGACCTCGGACTGGCTCCTAATGAAAAACTGTTTTTT. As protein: CASTDLGLAPNEKLFF.

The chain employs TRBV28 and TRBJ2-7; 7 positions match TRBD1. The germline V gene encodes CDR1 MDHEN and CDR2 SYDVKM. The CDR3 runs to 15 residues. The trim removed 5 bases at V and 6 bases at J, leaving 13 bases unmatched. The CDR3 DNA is TGTGCCAGCAGTGGGCGCTCGACAGGGTCGGGCGAGCAGTACTTC. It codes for CASSGRSTGSGEQYF.

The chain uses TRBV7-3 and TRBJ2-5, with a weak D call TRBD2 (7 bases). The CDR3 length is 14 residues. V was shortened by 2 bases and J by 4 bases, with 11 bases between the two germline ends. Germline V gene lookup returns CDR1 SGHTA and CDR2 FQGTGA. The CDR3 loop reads CASSLAGAGETQYF. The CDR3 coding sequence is TGTGCCAGCAGCTTAGCGGGGGCGGGAGAGACCCAGTACTTC.

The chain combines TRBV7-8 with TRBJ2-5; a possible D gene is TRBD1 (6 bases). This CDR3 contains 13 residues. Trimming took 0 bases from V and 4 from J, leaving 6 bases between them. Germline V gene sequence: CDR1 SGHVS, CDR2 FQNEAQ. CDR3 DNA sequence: TGTGCCAGCAGCTTAGCAGGGGGAGAGACCCAGTACTTC. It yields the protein CASSLAGGETQYF.

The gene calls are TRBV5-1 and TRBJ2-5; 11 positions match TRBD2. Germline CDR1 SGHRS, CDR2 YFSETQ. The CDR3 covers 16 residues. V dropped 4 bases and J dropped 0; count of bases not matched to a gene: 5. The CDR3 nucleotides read TGCGCCAGCAGCCGCAGACTAGCGGGAAACCAAGAGACCCAGTACTTC. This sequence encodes CASSRRLAGNQETQYF.

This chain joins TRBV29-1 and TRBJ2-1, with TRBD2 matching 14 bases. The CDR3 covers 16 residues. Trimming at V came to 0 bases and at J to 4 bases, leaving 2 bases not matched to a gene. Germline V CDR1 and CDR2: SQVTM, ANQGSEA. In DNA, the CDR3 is TGCAGCGTTGAAGAGGGGACTAGCGGGAGTTACAATGAGCAGTTCTTC. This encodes CSVEEGTSGSYNEQFF.

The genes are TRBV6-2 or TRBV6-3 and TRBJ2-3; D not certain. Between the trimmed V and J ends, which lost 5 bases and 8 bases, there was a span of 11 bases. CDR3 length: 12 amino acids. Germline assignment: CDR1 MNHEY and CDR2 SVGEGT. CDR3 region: CASSRDEVTQYF. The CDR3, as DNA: TGTGCCAGCAGTCGCGACGAGGTTACGCAGTATTTT.

The CDR3 sequence is CASADRGVTSNQPQHF. CDR3 nucleotide sequence: TGTGCCAGCGCCGACAGGGGGGTTACCAGCAATCAGCCCCAGCATTTT. The V gene is TRBV19, the J gene TRBJ1-5; 9 nucleotides line up with TRBD1. Trimming took 9 bases from V and 1 from J; bases not matched to a gene: 10. The CDR3 is 16 residues long. Germline CDR1 and CDR2: LNHDA and SQIVND (reference sequence).

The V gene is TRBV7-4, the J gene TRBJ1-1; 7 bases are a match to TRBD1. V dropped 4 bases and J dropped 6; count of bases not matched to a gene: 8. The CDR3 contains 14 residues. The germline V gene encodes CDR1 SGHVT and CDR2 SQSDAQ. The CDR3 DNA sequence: TGTGCCAGCAGCTCAACAGGGGCAAAGGCTGAAGCTTTCTTT. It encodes CASSSTGAKAEAFF.

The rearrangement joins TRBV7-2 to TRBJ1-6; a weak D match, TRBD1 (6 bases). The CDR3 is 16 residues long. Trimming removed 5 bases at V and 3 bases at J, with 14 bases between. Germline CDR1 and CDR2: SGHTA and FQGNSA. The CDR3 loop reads CASSTRTVHYNSPLHF. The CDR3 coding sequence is TGTGCCAGCAGCACCCGGACAGTTCACTATAATTCACCCCTCCACTTT.

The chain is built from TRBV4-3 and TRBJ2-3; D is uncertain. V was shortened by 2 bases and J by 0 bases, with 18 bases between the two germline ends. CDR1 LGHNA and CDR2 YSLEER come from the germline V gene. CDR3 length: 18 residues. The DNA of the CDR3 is TGCGCCAGCAGCCAATCTGCTCCAGCGATCCCTAGCACAGATACGCAGTATTTT. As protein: CASSQSAPAIPSTDTQYF.

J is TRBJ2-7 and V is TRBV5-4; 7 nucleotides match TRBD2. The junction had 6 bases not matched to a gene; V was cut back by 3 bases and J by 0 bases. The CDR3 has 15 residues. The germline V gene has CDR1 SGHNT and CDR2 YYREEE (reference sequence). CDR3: CASSSTSVFSYEQYF. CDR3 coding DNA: TGTGCCAGCAGCTCAACTAGCGTGTTCTCCTACGAGCAGTACTTC.

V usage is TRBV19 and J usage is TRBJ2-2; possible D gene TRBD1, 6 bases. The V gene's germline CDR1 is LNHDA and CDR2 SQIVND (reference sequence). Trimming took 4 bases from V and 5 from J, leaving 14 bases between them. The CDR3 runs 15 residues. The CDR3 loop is CASSRTEVRTGELFF. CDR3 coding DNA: TGTGCCAGTAGTAGGACAGAGGTCCGGACCGGGGAGCTGTTTTTT.

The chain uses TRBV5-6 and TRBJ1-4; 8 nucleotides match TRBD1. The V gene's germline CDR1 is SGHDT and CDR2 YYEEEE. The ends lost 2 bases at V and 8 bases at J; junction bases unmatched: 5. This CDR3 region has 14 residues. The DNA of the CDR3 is TGTGCCAGCAGCTTTCGACAGGGGCGAGAAAAACTGTTTTTT. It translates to CASSFRQGREKLFF.

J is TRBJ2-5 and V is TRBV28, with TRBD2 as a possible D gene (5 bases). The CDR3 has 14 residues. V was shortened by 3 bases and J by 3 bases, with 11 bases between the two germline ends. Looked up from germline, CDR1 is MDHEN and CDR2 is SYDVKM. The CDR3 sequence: CASSFRDPKETQYF. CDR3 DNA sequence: TGTGCCAGCAGTTTTCGGGATCCAAAAGAGACCCAGTACTTC. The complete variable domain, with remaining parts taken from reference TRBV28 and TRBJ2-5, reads DVKVTQSSRYLVKRTGEKVFLECVQDMDHENMFWYRQDPGLGLRLIYFSYDVKMKEKGDIPEGYSVSREKKERFSLILESASTNQTSMYLCASSFRDPKETQYFGPGTRLLVL.

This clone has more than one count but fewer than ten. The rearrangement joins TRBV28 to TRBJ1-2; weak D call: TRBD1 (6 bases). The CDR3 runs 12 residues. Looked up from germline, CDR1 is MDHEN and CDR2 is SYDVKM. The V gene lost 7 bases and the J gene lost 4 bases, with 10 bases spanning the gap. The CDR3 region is CASTGTPYGYTF. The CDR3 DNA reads TGTGCCAGCACCGGGACACCCTATGGCTACACCTTC.

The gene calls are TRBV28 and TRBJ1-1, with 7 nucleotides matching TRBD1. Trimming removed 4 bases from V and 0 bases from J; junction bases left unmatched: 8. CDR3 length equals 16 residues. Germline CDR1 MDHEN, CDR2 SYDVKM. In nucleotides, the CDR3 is TGTGCCAGCAGTTCTCCCGGGACAGCCTTGAACACTGAAGCTTTCTTT. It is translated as CASSSPGTALNTEAFF.

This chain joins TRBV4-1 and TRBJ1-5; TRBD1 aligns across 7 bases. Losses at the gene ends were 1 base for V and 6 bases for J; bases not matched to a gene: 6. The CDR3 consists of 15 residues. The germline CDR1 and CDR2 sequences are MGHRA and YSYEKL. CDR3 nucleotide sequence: TGCGCCAGCAGCCAAGGCAGGGGGGCGGGTCAGCCCCAGCATTTT. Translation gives CASSQGRGAGQPQHF.

For the CDR3, the DNA is TGTGCCAGCAGGTCTCTCGACACTGAAGCTTTCTTT. Translation gives CASRSLDTEAFF. The chain has TRBV28 and TRBJ1-1, with D uncertain. This CDR3 comprises 12 residues. Trimming took 6 bases from V and 3 from J, leaving 8 bases between them. From germline, CDR1 is MDHEN and CDR2 SYDVKM.

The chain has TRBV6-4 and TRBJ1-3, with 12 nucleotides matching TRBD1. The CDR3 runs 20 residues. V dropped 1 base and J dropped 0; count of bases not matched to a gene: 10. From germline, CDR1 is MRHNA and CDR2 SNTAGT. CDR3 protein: CASSDFAGTGGPSSGNTIYF. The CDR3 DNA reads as TGTGCCAGCAGTGACTTCGCCGGGACAGGGGGCCCGAGCTCTGGAAACACCATATATTTT.

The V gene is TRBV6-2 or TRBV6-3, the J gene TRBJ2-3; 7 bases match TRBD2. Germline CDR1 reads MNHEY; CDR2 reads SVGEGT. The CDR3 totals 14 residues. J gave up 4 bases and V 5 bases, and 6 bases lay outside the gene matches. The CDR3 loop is CASSRGLVADTQYF. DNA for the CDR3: TGTGCCAGCAGTCGTGGACTAGTCGCAGATACGCAGTATTTT.

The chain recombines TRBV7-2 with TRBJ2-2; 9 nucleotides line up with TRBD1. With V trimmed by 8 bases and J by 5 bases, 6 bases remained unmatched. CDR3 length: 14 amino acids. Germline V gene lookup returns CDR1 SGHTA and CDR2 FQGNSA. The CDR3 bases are TGTGCCAGCGGACGGGACAGGGTGACCGGGGAGCTGTTTTTT. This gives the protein CASGRDRVTGELFF.

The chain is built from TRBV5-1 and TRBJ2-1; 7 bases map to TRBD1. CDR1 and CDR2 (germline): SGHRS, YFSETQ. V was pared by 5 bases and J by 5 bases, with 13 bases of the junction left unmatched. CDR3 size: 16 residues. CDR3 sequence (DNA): TGCGCCAGCAGATACGGTCTTCGACAGGGTAACAATGAGCAGTTCTTC. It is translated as CASRYGLRQGNNEQFF.

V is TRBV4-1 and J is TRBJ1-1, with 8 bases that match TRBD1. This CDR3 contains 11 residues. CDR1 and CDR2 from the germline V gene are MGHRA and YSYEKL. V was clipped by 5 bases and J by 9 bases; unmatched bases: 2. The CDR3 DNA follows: TGCGCCAGCAGCGGACAGGGAAAAGCTTTCTTT. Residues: CASSGQGKAFF.